The 32 T cell receptor beta chains given below trace back to one sample, sequenced in a study of blood T cell repertoires in COVID-19 (dated by TCRdb to about 2020). The library was made by the immunoSEQ multiplex PCR assay. TCRdb took over this immuneACCESS table, retaining in-frame rearrangements with V and J assigned. Such tables are incomplete; in checked studies, under half of the missing clones stem from an unresolved V gene, and the remainder is unexplained. Within this sample are more than 100,000 clones, with over 65% of them counted one time only. The ten largest make up under 0.95% of the sample. The material sequenced was peripheral blood. The receptors were sampled from a human donor with acute or convalescent COVID-19. The donor label of this sample is uncertain.

The gene calls are TRBV7-2 and TRBJ2-3, with TRBD2 identical over 11 bases. Germline V gene data show CDR1 as SGHTA and CDR2 as FQGNSA. Trimming cost V 4 bases and J 2 bases; bases outside gene matches: 5. The CDR3 covers 16 residues. CDR3 residues: CASSSTTSGDTDTQYF. CDR3 nucleotide sequence: TGTGCCAGCAGCTCAACGACTAGCGGGGACACAGATACGCAGTATTTT.

The gene calls are TRBV6-5 and TRBJ2-2, with D tentatively TRBD2 (5 bases). Trimming cost V 7 bases and J 2 bases, with 14 bases left between them. CDR3 size: 15 residues. CDR1 is MNHEY and CDR2 is SVGAGI in the germline V gene. The CDR3 coding sequence is TGTGCCAGCACCGACCGGGGTTTTAACACCGGGGAGCTGTTTTTT. It translates to CASTDRGFNTGELFF.

The rearrangement links TRBV7-9 to TRBJ1-6; D gene uncertain. This CDR3 is built from 14 residues. CDR1 is SEHNR and CDR2 is FQNEAQ in the germline V gene (reference sequence). Trimming left V 5 bases short and J 9 bases short, with 14 bases between. In nucleotides, the CDR3 is TGTGCCAGCAGCCCCGGGATTACGAGTTCACCCCTCCACTTT. Amino acids: CASSPGITSSPLHF.

Only a few counts were recorded for this clone. The chain recombines TRBV6-1 with TRBJ1-2; D not resolved. From germline, CDR1 is MNHNS and CDR2 SASEGT. The V end lost 1 base, the J end lost 5 bases, and 8 bases lay between the germline ends. The CDR3 contains 13 residues. This chain's CDR3 is CASSEGRRYGYTF. The CDR3 region has the DNA TGTGCCAGCAGTGAAGGTAGGAGGTATGGCTACACCTTC.

This chain joins TRBV30 and TRBJ1-1, with D tentatively TRBD1 (5 bases). V dropped 0 bases and J dropped 5 bases, with 19 bases sitting between them. Germline V CDR1 and CDR2: GTSNPN, SVGIG (reference sequence). The CDR3 has 16 amino acids. The CDR3 nucleotides read TGTGCCTGGAGTGTACAGGTAATATCCCGGACGACTGAAGCTTTCTTT. Translating it yields CAWSVQVISRTTEAFF.

CDR3 in amino acids: CASSPPLSHEQFF. The CDR3, as DNA: TGTGCCAGCTCACCACCGCTAAGTCACGAGCAGTTCTTC. This chain links TRBV18 with TRBJ2-1; no reliable D call. Germline V gene sequence: CDR1 KGHSH, CDR2 LQKENI. There are 13 residues in the CDR3. Trimming removed 0 bases from V and 10 bases from J, with 10 bases in between. Variable domain in full (rest from reference TRBV18 and TRBJ2-1): NAGVMQNPRHLVRRRGQEARLRCSPMKGHSHVYWYRQLPEEGLKFMVYLQKENIIDESGMPKERFSAEFPKEGPSILRIQQVVRGDSAAYFCASSPPLSHEQFFGPGTRLTVL.

This chain links TRBV6-1 with TRBJ1-1; 7 positions match TRBD1. This CDR3 is built from 14 residues. V dropped 5 bases and J dropped 0; count of bases not matched to a gene: 3. CDR1 MNHNS and CDR2 SASEGT come from the germline V gene. CDR3 sequence: CASSWGQLNTEAFF. Written as DNA, the CDR3 is TGTGCCAGCAGTTGGGGACAGTTGAACACTGAAGCTTTCTTT.

This clone appeared many times. The chain links TRBV6-2 or TRBV6-3 to TRBJ2-1, with D tentatively TRBD2 (6 bases). CDR3 length equals 13 residues. V shed 6 bases and J shed 8 bases, with 14 bases lying between them. Germline lookup yields CDR1 MNHEY and CDR2 SVGEGT. CDR3 sequence reads: CASRPFSGYEQFF. Here the CDR3 DNA reads TGTGCCAGCAGACCTTTTAGCGGCTATGAGCAGTTCTTC.

The V call is TRBV24-1, the J call TRBJ2-1, with 8 bases identical to TRBD1. Germline CDR1 is KGHDR and CDR2 is SFDVKD. This CDR3 contains 16 residues. V lost 4 bases to trimming and J lost 0 bases; unmatched junction nucleotides: 4. The CDR3 is CATSDPTGGSYNEQFF. DNA for the CDR3: TGTGCCACCAGTGACCCTACAGGGGGCTCCTACAATGAGCAGTTCTTC.

The J gene is TRBJ1-2, the V gene TRBV5-4, with 7 nucleotides matching TRBD1. The CDR3 loop spans 14 amino acids. Germline V CDR1 and CDR2: SGHNT, YYREEE (reference sequence). With V trimmed by 3 bases and J by 2 bases, 4 bases remained unmatched. The CDR3 region has the DNA TGTGCCAGCAGCTCAAACAGGGGAAACTATGGCTACACCTTC. Amino acid sequence: CASSSNRGNYGYTF.

The chain uses TRBV5-8 and TRBJ1-6; TRBD1 agrees at 8 bases. Trimming took 5 bases from V and 8 from J; bases not matched to a gene: 6. Germline V CDR1 and CDR2: SGHTS, YDEGEE. CDR3 length: 14 amino acids. The CDR3 reads CASSAGTGHSPLHF. The CDR3, as DNA: TGTGCCAGCAGTGCCGGGACAGGACATTCACCCCTCCACTTT.

This clone was observed a single time. This sequence joins TRBV11-2 and TRBJ1-2; 7 bases fit TRBD1. This CDR3 contains 15 residues. The junction had 6 bases not matched to a gene; V was cut back by 2 bases and J by 3 bases. The germline V gene has CDR1 SGHAT and CDR2 FQNNGV. The CDR3 DNA reads as TGTGCCAGCAGCTTATTCAGGGGGGACCACTATGGCTACACCTTC. Amino acid sequence: CASSLFRGDHYGYTF. Supplemented by reference TRBV11-2 and TRBJ1-2, the full variable domain reads EAGVAQSPRYKIIEKRQSVAFWCNPISGHATLYWYQQILGQGPKLLIQFQNNGVVDDSQLPKDRFSAERLKGVDSTLKIQPAKLEDSAVYLCASSLFRGDHYGYTFGSGTRLTVV.

The chain carries TRBV29-1 and TRBJ2-5; 7 bases map to TRBD1. The CDR3 has 17 amino acids. V gave up 7 bases and J gave up 0 bases; unmatched junction bases: 17. Per germline, CDR1 SQVTM and CDR2 ANQGSEA. CDR3 coding DNA: TGCAGCGCCATCCCAATGCACAAAGGGGGCCACCAAGAGACCCAGTACTTC. Amino acids: CSAIPMHKGGHQETQYF. Using reference TRBV29-1 and TRBJ2-5 for the parts outside the CDR3, the full variable domain is SAVISQKPSRDICQRGTSLTIQCQVDSQVTMMFWYRQQPGQSLTLIATANQGSEATYESGFVIDKFPISRPNLTFSTLTVSNMSPEDSSIYLCSAIPMHKGGHQETQYFGPGTRLLVL.

The rearrangement joins TRBV7-2 to TRBJ2-1, with 10 bases matching TRBD2. This CDR3 is built from 17 residues. CDR1 SGHTA and CDR2 FQGNSA come from the germline V gene. V shed 4 bases, J shed 6 bases, and the junction held 12 bases outside the gene matches. CDR3: CASSSRQIAGGPNEQFF. CDR3 bases: TGTGCCAGCAGCTCGCGCCAAATAGCGGGGGGCCCCAATGAGCAGTTCTTC.

This rearrangement joins TRBV19 to TRBJ1-5; no clear D. The V end lost 3 bases, the J end lost 3 bases, and 12 bases lay between the germline ends. CDR3 length equals 15 residues. CDR1 is LNHDA, CDR2 SQIVND, per germline (reference sequence). The CDR3 here is CASSIQVGDNQPQHF. In DNA form, the CDR3 reads TGTGCCAGTAGTATCCAAGTGGGAGACAATCAGCCCCAGCATTTT.

This chain links TRBV5-1 with TRBJ2-7; D possibly corresponds to TRBD1 (5 bases). CDR1 and CDR2 from the germline V gene are SGHRS and YFSETQ. CDR3 length: 14 amino acids. V lost 0 bases and J 1 base, leaving 8 bases between the germline ends. The CDR3 DNA sequence: TGCGCCAGCAGCTTGGGAAAGGGGTCCTACGAGCAGTACTTC. Protein sequence: CASSLGKGSYEQYF.

V gene TRBV6-4 combines with J gene TRBJ2-7; D is unclear. V was shortened by 5 bases and J by 0 bases, with 8 bases between the two germline ends. In germline, CDR1 is MRHNA, CDR2 SNTAGT. This CDR3 region has 13 residues. CDR3 nucleotide sequence: TGTGCCAGCAGTATTTCCTGCTCCTACGAGCAGTACGTC. Its protein product is CASSISCSYEQYV.

V is TRBV6-1 and J is TRBJ2-7, with 9 bases lining up with TRBD1. This CDR3 has 13 residues. V lost 1 base and J lost 8; bases outside the gene matches: 3. Germline lookup yields CDR1 MNHNS and CDR2 SASEGT. As DNA, the CDR3 is TGTGCCAGCAGTGAAGGGGACAGGGTGAAGCAGTACGTC. It translates to CASSEGDRVKQYV.

This rearrangement joins TRBV7-9 to TRBJ1-1; the D gene is possibly TRBD1 (5 bases). The ends were cut back, 4 bases at V and 1 base at J, with 10 bases in the middle. Germline CDR1 is SEHNR and CDR2 is FQNEAQ (reference sequence). There are 14 residues in the CDR3. The CDR3 protein is CASSSMGGNTEAFF. The CDR3 DNA follows: TGTGCCAGCAGCTCGATGGGGGGGAACACTGAAGCTTTCTTT.

The chain carries TRBV10-2 and TRBJ1-6; 10 positions agree with TRBD1. Germline CDR1 is WSHSY and CDR2 is SAAADI. This CDR3 has 17 amino acids. V shed 2 bases and J 6 bases; nucleotides not matched to a gene: 7. In DNA, the CDR3 is TGCGCCAGCAGTGAGCGGGACAGGGGTGGTATTAATTCACCCCTCCACTTT. Translating gives CASSERDRGGINSPLHF.

This clone was recorded at least ten times. The chain has TRBV27 and TRBJ1-4, with D unclear. The ends were cut back, 3 bases at V and 7 bases at J, with 12 bases in the middle. The CDR3 length is 14 residues. Germline V gives CDR1 MNHEY, CDR2 SMNVEV (reference sequence). CDR3 DNA sequence: TGTGCCAGCAGTTTGTCAGGTTTGGGTGAAAAACTGTTTTTT. Its protein product is CASSLSGLGEKLFF.

This clone has just one count. The chain recombines TRBV7-6 with TRBJ2-3, with D tentatively TRBD1 (7 bases). The CDR3 has 15 residues. V was trimmed by 6 bases and J by 4 bases, leaving 17 bases between them. Germline CDR1 SGHVS, CDR2 FNYEAQ. The CDR3 region is CASSRRQGGADTQYF. The CDR3 DNA reads as TGTGCCAGCAGTAGACGACAGGGAGGCGCAGATACGCAGTATTTT.

This chain links TRBV2 with TRBJ2-3, with TRBD2 matching over 14 bases. V was clipped by 7 bases and J by 0 bases; unmatched bases: 6. The CDR3 consists of 17 residues. Germline V gene lookup returns CDR1 SNHLY and CDR2 FYNNEI. CDR3 protein: CASTWTSGGPSTDTQYF. DNA of the CDR3: TGTGCCAGCACCTGGACTAGCGGGGGGCCGAGCACAGATACGCAGTATTTT.

This clone appeared a single time. V and J are TRBV6-5 and TRBJ1-5; D is undetermined. Germline V lookup: CDR1 MNHEY, CDR2 SVGAGI. This CDR3 spans 13 amino acids. V lost 7 bases and J 0 bases, leaving 7 bases between the germline ends. The CDR3 loop reads CASTFSSNQPQHF. The CDR3 nucleotides are TGTGCCAGCACCTTCAGTAGCAATCAGCCCCAGCATTTT.

V and J are TRBV5-6 and TRBJ1-5; the match to TRBD1 covers 7 bases. The CDR3 covers 15 residues. The germline gives CDR1 SGHDT, CDR2 YYEEEE. V lost 3 bases to trimming and J lost 0 bases; unmatched junction nucleotides: 3. The CDR3 sequence: CASSSGQYSNQPQHF. CDR3 nucleotide sequence: TGTGCCAGCAGCTCGGGACAGTATAGCAATCAGCCCCAGCATTTT.

In its sample, this clone was seen a few times. The chain couples TRBV6-4 to TRBJ2-1; D gene uncertain. This CDR3 contains 14 residues. Germline CDR1 is MRHNA and CDR2 is SNTAGT. V was cut by 3 bases and J by 0 bases, with 6 bases left in between. The CDR3 DNA reads as TGTGCCAGCAGTGAGGAGAGCTCCTACAATGAGCAGTTCTTC. Protein sequence: CASSEESSYNEQFF.

The chain combines TRBV20-1 with TRBJ2-1; no clear D gene. CDR1 is DFQATT, CDR2 SNEGSKA, per germline (reference sequence). There are 11 residues in the CDR3. Between the trimmed V and J ends, which lost 6 bases and 6 bases, there was a span of 9 bases. In DNA form, the CDR3 reads TGCAGTGCAACGAGCCGCAATGAGCAGTTCTTC. Translated, it gives CSATSRNEQFF.

V usage is TRBV2 and J usage is TRBJ1-1; weak D call: TRBD1 (5 bases). The CDR3 extends over 13 amino acids. The V gene's germline CDR1 is SNHLY and CDR2 FYNNEI. V was pared by 4 bases and J by 6 bases, with 12 bases between. CDR3 region: CASSAGVFAEAFF. The CDR3 DNA follows: TGTGCCAGCAGTGCGGGGGTCTTCGCTGAAGCTTTCTTT.

The genes are TRBV9 and TRBJ1-2, with unresolved D. In germline, CDR1 is SGDLS, CDR2 YYNGEE. The V gene lost 4 bases and the J gene lost 4 bases, with 20 bases spanning the gap. This CDR3 has 16 amino acids. DNA for the CDR3: TGTGCCAGCAGCCCTCACCTATCCTCCGGAGCCTATGGCTACACCTTC. Translation gives CASSPHLSSGAYGYTF.

This chain joins TRBV5-6 and TRBJ1-2, with D unresolved. There are 13 residues in the CDR3. Per germline, CDR1 SGHDT and CDR2 YYEEEE. V was cut by 1 base and J by 8 bases, with 12 bases left in between. CDR3 region: CASSLRAAEGYTF. As DNA, the CDR3 is TGTGCCAGCAGCTTGAGGGCAGCGGAGGGCTACACCTTC.

The chain has TRBV4-2 and TRBJ1-5, with D unclear. From germline, CDR1 is LGHNA and CDR2 YNFKEQ. V was trimmed by 1 base and J by 5 bases, leaving 3 bases between them. The CDR3 is 12 residues long. CDR3 bases: TGTGCCAGCAGCCAAGGAGATCAGCCCCAGCATTTT. This sequence encodes CASSQGDQPQHF.

The gene calls are TRBV6-5 and TRBJ1-1; TRBD1 is a possible D gene (6 bases). CDR3 length equals 13 residues. Germline values: CDR1 MNHEY, CDR2 SVGAGI. Trimming shortened V by 6 bases and J by 1 base, and 9 bases separated the two germline ends. In nucleotides, the CDR3 is TGTGCCAGCAGGTGGGACACGAACACTGAAGCTTTCTTT. Its protein is CASRWDTNTEAFF.